This entry concerns a single T cell receptor (beta chain). The sample comes from a study of blood T cell repertoires in COVID-19. The protocol was immunoSEQ multiplex PCR, while the TCRdb copy is restricted to in-frame clones and leaves out a portion. This table has 200,000 or so clones, roughly nine tenths appearing once. The CDR3 extends over 15 amino acids. In germline, CDR1 is SGHNT, CDR2 YYREEE (reference sequence). V shed 4 bases and J shed 3 bases, with 13 bases lying between them. Source material: peripheral blood. The rearrangement links TRBV5-4 to TRBJ2-2, with D perhaps matching TRBD1 (6 bases). This receptor was taken from a man between 70 and 80 years old with active or convalescent COVID-19. CDR3 region: CASSNAGVDTGELFF. The DNA of the CDR3 is TGTGCCAGCAGCAACGCAGGGGTAGACACCGGGGAGCTGTTTTTT.